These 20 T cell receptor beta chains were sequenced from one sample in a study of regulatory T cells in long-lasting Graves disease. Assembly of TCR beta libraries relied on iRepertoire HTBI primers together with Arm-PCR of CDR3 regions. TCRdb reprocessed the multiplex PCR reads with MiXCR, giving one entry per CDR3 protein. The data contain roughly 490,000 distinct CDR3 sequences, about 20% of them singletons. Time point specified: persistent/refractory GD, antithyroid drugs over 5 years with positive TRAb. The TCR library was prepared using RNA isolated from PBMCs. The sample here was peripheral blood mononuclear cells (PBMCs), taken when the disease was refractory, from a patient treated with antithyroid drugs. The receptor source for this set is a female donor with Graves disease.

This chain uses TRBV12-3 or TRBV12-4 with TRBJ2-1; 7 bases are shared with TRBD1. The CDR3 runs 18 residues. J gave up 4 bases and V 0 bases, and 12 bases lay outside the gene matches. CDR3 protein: CASSLAGQIRDRYNEQFF. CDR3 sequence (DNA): TGTGCCAGCAGTTTAGCTGGGCAAATCCGGGACAGATACAATGAGCAGTTCTTC.

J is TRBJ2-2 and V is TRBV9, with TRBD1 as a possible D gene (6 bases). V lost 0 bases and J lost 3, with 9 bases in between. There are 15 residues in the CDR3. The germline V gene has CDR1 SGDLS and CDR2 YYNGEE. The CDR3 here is CASSVGGQHTGELFF. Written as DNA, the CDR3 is TGTGCCAGCAGCGTAGGGGGACAACACACCGGGGAGCTGTTTTTT.

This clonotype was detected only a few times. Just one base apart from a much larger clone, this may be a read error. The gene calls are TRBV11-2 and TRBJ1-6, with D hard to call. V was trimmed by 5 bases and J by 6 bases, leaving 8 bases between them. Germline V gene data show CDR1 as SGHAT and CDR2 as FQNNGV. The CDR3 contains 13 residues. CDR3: CASSVQSNSPLHF. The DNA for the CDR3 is TGTGCCAGCAGCGTTCAGAGTAATTCACCCCTCCACTTT.

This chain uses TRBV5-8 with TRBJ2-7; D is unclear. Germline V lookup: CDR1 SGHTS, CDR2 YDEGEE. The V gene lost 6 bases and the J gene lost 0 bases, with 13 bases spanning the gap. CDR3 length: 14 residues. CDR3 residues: CASNGPPGSYEQYF. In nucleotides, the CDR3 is TGTGCCAGCAACGGACCCCCCGGCTCCTACGAGCAGTACTTC.

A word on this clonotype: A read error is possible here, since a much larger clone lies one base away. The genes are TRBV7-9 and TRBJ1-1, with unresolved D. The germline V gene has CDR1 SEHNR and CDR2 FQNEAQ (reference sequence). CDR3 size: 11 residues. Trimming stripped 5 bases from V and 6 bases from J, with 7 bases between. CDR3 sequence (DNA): TGTGCCAGCAGCCGCTGGCCTGAAGCTTTCTTT. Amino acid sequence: CASSRWPEAFF. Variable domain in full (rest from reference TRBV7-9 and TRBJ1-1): DTGVSQNPRHKITKRGQNVTFRCDPISEHNRLYWYRQTLGQGPEFLTYFQNEAQLEKSRLLSDRFSAERPKGSFSTLEIQRTEQGDSAMYLCASSRWPEAFFGQGTRLTVV.

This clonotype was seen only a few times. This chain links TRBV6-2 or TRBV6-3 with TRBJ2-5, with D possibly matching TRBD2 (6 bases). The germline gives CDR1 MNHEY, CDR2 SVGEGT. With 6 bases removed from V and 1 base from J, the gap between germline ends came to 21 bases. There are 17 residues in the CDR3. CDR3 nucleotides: TGTGCCAGCAGCCCGTCGCGGCGGAGGGATCTCCAAGAGACCCAGTACTTC. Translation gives CASSPSRRRDLQETQYF.

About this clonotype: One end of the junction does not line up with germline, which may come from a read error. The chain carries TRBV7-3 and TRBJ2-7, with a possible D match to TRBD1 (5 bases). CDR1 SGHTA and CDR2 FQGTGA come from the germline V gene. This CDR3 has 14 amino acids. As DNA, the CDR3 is TGCGCCAGCAGCCCCTGGGCAGGGACCTACGAGCAGTACTTC. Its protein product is CASSPWAGTYEQYF. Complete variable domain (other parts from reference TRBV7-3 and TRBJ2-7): GAGVSQTPSNKVTEKGKYVELRCDPISGHTALYWYRQSLGQGPEFLIYFQGTGAADDSGLPNDRFFAVRPEGSVSTLKIQRTERGDSAVYLCASSPWAGTYEQYFGPGTRLTVT.

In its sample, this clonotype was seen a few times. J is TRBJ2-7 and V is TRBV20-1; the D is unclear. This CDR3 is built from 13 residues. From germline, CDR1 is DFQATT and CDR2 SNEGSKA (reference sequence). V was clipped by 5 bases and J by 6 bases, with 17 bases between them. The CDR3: CSAGQNPFSEQYF. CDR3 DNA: TGCAGTGCTGGGCAGAATCCGTTCTCCGAGCAGTACTTC.

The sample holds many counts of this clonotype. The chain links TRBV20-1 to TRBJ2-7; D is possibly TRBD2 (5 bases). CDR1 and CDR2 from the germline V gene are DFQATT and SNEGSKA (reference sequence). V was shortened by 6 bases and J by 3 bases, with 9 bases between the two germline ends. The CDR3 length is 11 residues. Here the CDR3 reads CSAGSSYEQYF. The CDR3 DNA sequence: TGCAGTGCAGGGAGTAGCTACGAGCAGTACTTC.

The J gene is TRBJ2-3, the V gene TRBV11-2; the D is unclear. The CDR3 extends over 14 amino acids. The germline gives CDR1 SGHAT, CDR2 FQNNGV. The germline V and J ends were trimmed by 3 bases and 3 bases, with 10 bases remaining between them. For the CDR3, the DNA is TGTGCCAGCAGCTTGGGTTGGTTGACAGATACGCAGTATTTT. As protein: CASSLGWLTDTQYF.

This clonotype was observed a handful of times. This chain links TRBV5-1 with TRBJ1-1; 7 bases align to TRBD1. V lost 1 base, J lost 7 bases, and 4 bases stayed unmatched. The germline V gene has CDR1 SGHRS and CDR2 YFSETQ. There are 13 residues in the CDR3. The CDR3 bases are TGCGCCAGCAGCTTGAGCACAGGGGATGAAGCTTTCTTT. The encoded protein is CASSLSTGDEAFF. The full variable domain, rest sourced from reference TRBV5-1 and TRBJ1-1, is KAGVTQTPRYLIKTRGQQVTLSCSPISGHRSVSWYQQTPGQGLQFLFEYFSETQRNKGNFPGRFSGRQFSNSRSEMNVSTLELGDSALYLCASSLSTGDEAFFGQGTRLTVV.

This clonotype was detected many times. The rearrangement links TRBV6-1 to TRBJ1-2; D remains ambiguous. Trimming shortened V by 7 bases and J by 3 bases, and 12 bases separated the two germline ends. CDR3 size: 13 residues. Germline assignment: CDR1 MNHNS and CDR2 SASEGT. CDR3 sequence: CASKTYGYYGYTF. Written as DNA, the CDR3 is TGTGCCAGCAAGACTTATGGCTACTATGGCTACACCTTC.

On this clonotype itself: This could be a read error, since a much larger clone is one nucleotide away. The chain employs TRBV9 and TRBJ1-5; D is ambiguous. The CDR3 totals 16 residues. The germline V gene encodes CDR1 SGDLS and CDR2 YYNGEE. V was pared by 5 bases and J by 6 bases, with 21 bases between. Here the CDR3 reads CASSPPRVVVSQPQHF. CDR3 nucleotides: TGTGCCAGCAGTCCCCCCCGCGTGGTGGTCAGTCAGCCCCAGCATTTT. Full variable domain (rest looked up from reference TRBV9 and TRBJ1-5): DSGVTQTPKHLITATGQRVTLRCSPRSGDLSVYWYQQSLDQGLQFLIQYYNGEERAKGNILERFSAQQFPDLHSELNLSSLELGDSALYFCASSPPRVVVSQPQHFGDGTRLSIL.

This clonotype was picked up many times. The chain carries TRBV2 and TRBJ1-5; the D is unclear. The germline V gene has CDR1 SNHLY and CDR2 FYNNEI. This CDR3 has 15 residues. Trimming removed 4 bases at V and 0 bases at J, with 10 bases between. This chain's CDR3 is CASSVGRTSNQPQHF. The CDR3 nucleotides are TGTGCCAGCAGTGTGGGTAGGACTAGCAATCAGCCCCAGCATTTT.

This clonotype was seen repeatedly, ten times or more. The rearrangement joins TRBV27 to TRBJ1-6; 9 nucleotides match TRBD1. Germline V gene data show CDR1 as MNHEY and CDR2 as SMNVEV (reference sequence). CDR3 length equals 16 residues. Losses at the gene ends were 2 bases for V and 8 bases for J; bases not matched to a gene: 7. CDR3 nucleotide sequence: TGTGCCAGCAGTTTACTTACAGGGGGCACGGATTCACCCCTCCACTTT. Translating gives CASSLLTGGTDSPLHF.

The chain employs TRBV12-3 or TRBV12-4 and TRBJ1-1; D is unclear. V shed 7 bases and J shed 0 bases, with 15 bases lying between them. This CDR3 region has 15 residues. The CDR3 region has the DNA TGTGCCAGCATCACGACCGCTCCACTGAACACTGAAGCTTTCTTT. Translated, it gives CASITTAPLNTEAFF.

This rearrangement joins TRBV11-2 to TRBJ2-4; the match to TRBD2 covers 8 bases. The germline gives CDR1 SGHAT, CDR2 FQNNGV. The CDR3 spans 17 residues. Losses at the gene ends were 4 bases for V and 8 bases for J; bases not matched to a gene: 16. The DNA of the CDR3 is TGTGCCAGCAGCTCCCGGGGGGGGGGGGCCCTAATGGACATTCAGTACTTC. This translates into CASSSRGGGALMDIQYF. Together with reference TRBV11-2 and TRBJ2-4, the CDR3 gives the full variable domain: EAGVAQSPRYKIIEKRQSVAFWCNPISGHATLYWYQQILGQGPKLLIQFQNNGVVDDSQLPKDRFSAERLKGVDSTLKIQPAKLEDSAVYLCASSSRGGGALMDIQYFGAGTRLSVL.

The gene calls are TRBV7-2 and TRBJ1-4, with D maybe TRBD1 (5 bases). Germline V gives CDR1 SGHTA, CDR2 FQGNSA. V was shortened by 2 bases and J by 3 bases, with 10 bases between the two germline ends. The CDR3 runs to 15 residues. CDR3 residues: CASSLRGFANEKLFF. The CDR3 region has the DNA TGTGCCAGCAGCTTACGGGGGTTCGCTAATGAAAAACTGTTTTTT.

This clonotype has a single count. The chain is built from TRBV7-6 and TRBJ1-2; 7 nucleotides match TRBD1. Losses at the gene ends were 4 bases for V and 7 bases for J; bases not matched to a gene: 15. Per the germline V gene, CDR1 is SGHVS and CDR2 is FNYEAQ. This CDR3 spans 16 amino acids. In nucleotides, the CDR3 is TGTGCCAGCAGCTCCAATCCGGGACAGACCTCTGGTGGCTACACCTTC. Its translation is CASSSNPGQTSGGYTF.

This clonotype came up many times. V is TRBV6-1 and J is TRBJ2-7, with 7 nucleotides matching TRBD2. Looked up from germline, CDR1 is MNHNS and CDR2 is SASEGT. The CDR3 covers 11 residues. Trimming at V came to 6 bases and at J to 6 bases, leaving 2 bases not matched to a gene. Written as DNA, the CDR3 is TGTGCCAGCAGAGTAGCGGGCGAGCAGTACTTC. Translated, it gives CASRVAGEQYF.